This is a list of T cell receptor beta chains from one sample in a study of blood T cell repertoires in COVID-19. The method was immunoSEQ multiplex PCR; TCRdb's version includes in-frame clones alone and lacks a portion of them. The data contain 130,000 to 150,000 clones, 88% of them singletons. The sequenced material came from peripheral blood. These receptors were taken from a human donor in a cohort sampled during active COVID-19. Both conserved end residues are part of each CDR3. D genes are given only for firm matches. Expanded clones get a size class; other rows say once, few or many, or leave the size out.

D	J	V	size	DNA	CDR3
TRBD1	TRBJ1-3	TRBV7-2	-	TGTGCCAGCAGCTTAGCGGGGGAGGGGGACAGGGCTGGAAACACCATATATTTT	CASSLAGEGDRAGNTIYF
-	TRBJ2-7	TRBV28	-	TGTGCCAGCACTTCACAACAGGAGTACGAGCAGTACTTC	CASTSQQEYEQYF
-	TRBJ1-5	TRBV30	-	TGTGCCTGGAGTGTTCTCGGTCAGGGGCCCCAGCATTTT	CAWSVLGQGPQHF
-	TRBJ2-3	TRBV29-1	-	TGCAGCGTTGAAGAAACAGGCGCAGATACGCAGTATTTT	CSVEETGADTQYF
TRBD2	TRBJ2-1	TRBV4-2	few	TGTGCCAGCAGCCAAGACCCCTCTGGCGGGGGCTACAATGAGCAGTTCTTC	CASSQDPSGGGYNEQFF
-	TRBJ2-1	TRBV6-5	-	TGTGCCAGCACCCCGCGGAGGGCCACTGAGCAGTTCTTC	CASTPRRATEQFF
-	TRBJ1-4	TRBV5-1	-	TGCGCCAGCAGCTTGGCCGGTCAGGGTGGTGAAAAACTGTTTTTT	CASSLAGQGGEKLFF
-	TRBJ1-5	TRBV2	once	TGTGCCAGCAGTGAATTACAAAGTTATAGCAATCAGCCCCAGCATTTT	CASSELQSYSNQPQHF
-	TRBJ1-1	TRBV30	few	TGTGCCTGGAGTACAGGGCGGACTGAAGCTTTCTTT	CAWSTGRTEAFF
TRBD1	TRBJ1-5	TRBV6-6	-	TGTGCCAGCAGCCGGGACAGGGCTTCGCCCCAGCATTTT	CASSRDRASPQHF
-	TRBJ2-2	TRBV7-2	-	TGTGCCAGCAGCTCAGGACTCTACACCGGGGAGCTGTTTTTT	CASSSGLYTGELFF
TRBD1	TRBJ1-2	TRBV7-9	-	TGTGCCAGCAGCTTTGGAGGGGCAGGGGGCGCCTATGGCTACACCTTC	CASSFGGAGGAYGYTF
TRBD1	TRBJ2-7	TRBV18	once	TGTGCCAGCTCGCAGGGACAGGGGGCATTCGAGCAGTACTTC	CASSQGQGAFEQYF
TRBD1	TRBJ1-4	TRBV7-9	-	TGTGCCAGCAGCTTACAGGGGGGCCGACGGTATGAAAAACTGTTTTTT	CASSLQGGRRYEKLFF
-	TRBJ2-3	TRBV5-6	-	TGTGCCAGCAGCTTGATGGGCAGGGGTAACACAGATACGCAGTATTTT	CASSLMGRGNTDTQYF
-	TRBJ2-3	TRBV19	-	TGTGCCAGTAGTATGACAGGTGTAATGGACACAGATACGCAGTATTTT	CASSMTGVMDTDTQYF
-	TRBJ1-1	TRBV7-7	-	TGTGCTAGCAGCTACGACTCCGGGACAAAGAACACTGAAGCTTTCTTT	CASSYDSGTKNTEAFF
-	TRBJ2-7	TRBV19	few	TGTGCCAGTAGCCAGGGGCAGGGGCGGTACGAGCAGTACTTC	CASSQGQGRYEQYF
TRBD2	TRBJ2-1	TRBV3-1/TRBV3-2	-	TGTGCCAGCAGCCAAGGGACTAGCGGGACGAATGAGCAGTTCTTC	CASSQGTSGTNEQFF
TRBD1	TRBJ1-6	TRBV4-1	-	TGCGCCAGCAGCCGTATGCCGGGACAGGGGGCCAATTCACCCCTCCACTTT	CASSRMPGQGANSPLHF
-	TRBJ2-3	TRBV6-2/TRBV6-3	-	TGTGCCAGCGGCCCCACTAGCACAGATACGCAGTATTTT	CASGPTSTDTQYF
TRBD2	TRBJ2-3	TRBV10-1	-	TGCGCCAGCAGTGAGTCGACTAGCGGGAGGGCCTTCACAGATACGCAGTATTTT	CASSESTSGRAFTDTQYF
TRBD1	TRBJ2-1	TRBV6-5	-	TGTGCCAGCAGTTACTCGAGCAGGGGGCGAAATGGTGAGCAGTTCTTC	CASSYSSRGRNGEQFF
-	TRBJ2-2	TRBV4-3	-	TGCGCCAGCAGCCAAGCCCCACAGTTCACGACCGGGGAGCTGTTTTTT	CASSQAPQFTTGELFF
-	TRBJ2-1	TRBV29-1	-	TGCAGCGTTGCGTGGGCTAATGAGCAGTTCTTC	CSVAWANEQFF
-	TRBJ2-7	TRBV20-1	-	TGCAGTGCTAGGACGGGGTACGAGCAGTACTTC	CSARTGYEQYF
TRBD1	TRBJ1-4	TRBV4-3	-	TGCGCCAGCAGCACCTTGACAGGGGGCATAGGCGCAACTAATGAAAAACTGTTTTTT	CASSTLTGGIGATNEKLFF
TRBD1	TRBJ1-2	TRBV28	-	TGTGCCAGCAGTGACACCGGGACAGTCTATGGCTACACCTTC	CASSDTGTVYGYTF
TRBD2	TRBJ2-2	TRBV4-1	-	TGCGCCAGCAGCCAAGAGACTAGCGGGGGCACCGGGGAGCTGTTTTTT	CASSQETSGGTGELFF
-	TRBJ1-2	TRBV19	-	TGTGCCAGTAGTCCGACTCGGGAGGGGTACTATGGCTACACCTTC	CASSPTREGYYGYTF
-	TRBJ1-5	TRBV4-3	-	TGCGCCAGCAGCCAAGATCACTCCTCGGGGCAGCCCCAGCATTTT	CASSQDHSSGQPQHF
-	TRBJ2-2	TRBV19	-	TGTGCCAGTAGAATGCAGAATGTGAACACCGGGGAGCTGTTTTTT	CASRMQNVNTGELFF
TRBD1	TRBJ2-7	TRBV19	-	TGTGCCAGTAGTCCGACTAGGGGACAGGGGGGATCCTACGAGCAGTACTTC	CASSPTRGQGGSYEQYF
-	TRBJ2-7	TRBV2	-	TGTGCCAGTCTCCGGGACTTTTCCTACGAGCAGTACTTC	CASLRDFSYEQYF
TRBD2	TRBJ2-5	TRBV29-1	-	TGCAGCGTTGCGGGGGGGCTTGTAGAGACCCAGTACTTC	CSVAGGLVETQYF
-	TRBJ1-6	TRBV19	few	TGTGCCAGTAGTATCCGGCAGGGTGGCGGTGATTCACCCCTCCACTTT	CASSIRQGGGDSPLHF
TRBD1	TRBJ1-2	TRBV6-2/TRBV6-3	-	TGTGCCAGCAGCCGGACAGGGAACTATGGCTACACCTTC	CASSRTGNYGYTF
TRBD1	TRBJ2-1	TRBV7-8	-	TGTGCCAGCAGCTCAGGGGGGACAGGGGGCCATGAGCAGTTCTTC	CASSSGGTGGHEQFF
-	TRBJ1-1	TRBV5-1	-	TGCGCCAGCAGCTTGGGCAGGGTTGGCACTGAAGCTTTCTTT	CASSLGRVGTEAFF
TRBD1	TRBJ2-1	TRBV19	-	TGTGCCAGTAGTATGGACAGGGCTTCCAATGAGCAGTTCTTC	CASSMDRASNEQFF
-	TRBJ1-2	TRBV9	-	TGTGCCAGCAGCGTAGCTGCCACTTATGGCTACACCTTC	CASSVAATYGYTF
TRBD2	TRBJ2-1	TRBV6-6	-	TGTGCCAGCAGATCTGAGACTAGCGGGAGAAATGAGCAGTTCTTC	CASRSETSGRNEQFF
TRBD2	TRBJ2-3	TRBV11-2	once	TGTGCCAGCAGCTTAGTCGGGGGGACGTCAGATACGCAGTATTTT	CASSLVGGTSDTQYF
TRBD1	TRBJ1-4	TRBV25-1	-	TGTGCCAGCAGTGCAGGACAGGGGCCGGGCGAAAAACTGTTTTTT	CASSAGQGPGEKLFF
TRBD1	TRBJ1-5	TRBV11-2	few	TGTGCCAGCAGCTTAGGGCCAGGGGGCCGAGGTCGTCAGCCCCAGCATTTT	CASSLGPGGRGRQPQHF
-	TRBJ1-5	TRBV3-1/TRBV3-2	-	TGTGCCAGCAGCCAAGGGGCAGGGGGCAATCAGCCCCAGCATTTT	CASSQGAGGNQPQHF
TRBD2	TRBJ2-3	TRBV7-9	-	TGTGCCAGCAGCGGGGACGATCTTTCTAGCGGGCGAACTAGCACAGATACGCAGTATTTT	CASSGDDLSSGRTSTDTQYF
TRBD1	TRBJ1-2	TRBV5-4	-	TGTGCCAGCAGCTCCCTACGAGGGGGACAGGAGGGAGGCTACACCTTC	CASSSLRGGQEGGYTF
TRBD1	TRBJ1-6	TRBV3-1/TRBV3-2	-	TGTGCCAGCAGCAGTAACCGGGACAGGGGTTCACCCCTCCACTTT	CASSSNRDRGSPLHF
TRBD1	TRBJ2-5	TRBV9	-	TGTGCCAGCAGCGTAGGCACAGGGGTACAAGAGACCCAGTACTTC	CASSVGTGVQETQYF
TRBD1	TRBJ2-5	TRBV6-5	few	TGTGCCAGCAGAGTTGGGACAGGGGGCCAAGAGACCCAGTACTTC	CASRVGTGGQETQYF
TRBD2	TRBJ2-3	TRBV6-2/TRBV6-3	once	TGTGCCAGCAGTTACTCGGCTAGCGGGGGGGACCGCACAGATACGCAGTATTTT	CASSYSASGGDRTDTQYF
-	TRBJ2-2	TRBV5-1	-	TGCGCCAGCAGCTTGAATCAAGGACAGAGCATAAGGAACACCGGGGAGCTGTTTTTT	CASSLNQGQSIRNTGELFF
-	TRBJ1-1	TRBV10-2	-	TGCGCCAGCAGTGGGAGGGTTTCAGAAGCTTTCTTT	CASSGRVSEAFF
TRBD1	TRBJ2-6	TRBV4-3	-	TGCGCCAGCAGTGACAGGGGGAGGACTGGGGCCAACGTCCTGACTTTC	CASSDRGRTGANVLTF
-	TRBJ2-7	TRBV20-1	-	TGCAGTGTTAGTACGGACTCTTACGAGCAGTACTTC	CSVSTDSYEQYF
-	TRBJ2-3	TRBV25-1	-	TGTGCCAGCAGTGCCCCCCTAGCGCCTAGCACAGATACGCAGTATTTT	CASSAPLAPSTDTQYF
TRBD2	TRBJ2-3	TRBV28	-	TGTGCCAGCAGTCCGTCTAGCGGGGATACGCAGTATTTT	CASSPSSGDTQYF
TRBD2	TRBJ2-1	TRBV24-1	-	TGTGCCACCAGTGATTCGGGGCCCCGGGCTAGCGGGAGCTCCTACAATGAGCAGTTCTTC	CATSDSGPRASGSSYNEQFF
-	TRBJ1-3	TRBV18	-	TGTGCCAGCTCACTTCCTACAGGGCTCTCTGGAAACACCATATATTTT	CASSLPTGLSGNTIYF